Listed below are T cell receptor beta chains from one sample, sequenced in a study of Ad26.COV2.S vaccination and SARS-CoV-2 variants. Some clones are missing from TCRdb's copy, which holds only in-frame ones; the method was immunoSEQ multiplex PCR. The data hold more than 400,000 clones, with 80% to 95% observed a single time. The input for sequencing was peripheral blood, taken in a trial of Ad26.COV2.S vaccine versus placebo. These receptors all stem from a person between 18 and 60 years old who received the Ad26.COV2.S COVID-19 vaccine or a placebo. CDR3s include the opening cysteine and the closing phenylalanine or tryptophan. The order of the fields is V gene, D gene, J gene, CDR3 protein, CDR3 DNA. The D gene is left open where the match is weak.

V: TRBV10-1; D: TRBD1; J: TRBJ2-1; CDR3: CASSDVAGQGARNEQFF; DNA: TGCGCCAGCAGTGATGTCGCCGGCCAGGGGGCAAGGAATGAGCAGTTCTTC
V: TRBV5-4; D: -; J: TRBJ1-2; CDR3: CASSLEGGYYGYTF; DNA: TGTGCCAGCAGCTTAGAAGGGGGGTACTATGGCTACACCTTC
V: TRBV7-9; D: TRBD1; J: TRBJ1-6; CDR3: CASSYGQEGSPLHF; DNA: TGTGCCAGCAGCTACGGACAGGAAGGTTCACCCCTCCACTTT
V: TRBV7-9; D: -; J: TRBJ2-3; CDR3: CASSLAQPGPSTYTQYF; DNA: TGTGCCAGCAGCCTAGCCCAACCGGGACCGAGCACATATACGCAGTATTTT
V: TRBV7-2; D: -; J: TRBJ1-2; CDR3: CASSLADRSYGYTF; DNA: TGTGCCAGCAGCTTAGCCGACAGGAGCTATGGCTACACCTTC
V: TRBV28; D: -; J: TRBJ1-1; CDR3: CASMSRDPKAFF; DNA: TGTGCCAGCATGTCTCGAGATCCCAAAGCTTTCTTT
V: TRBV11-3; D: TRBD1; J: TRBJ1-2; CDR3: CASSRPGGSGYTF; DNA: TGTGCCAGCAGCCGGCCAGGGGGAAGTGGCTACACCTTC
V: TRBV5-4; D: -; J: TRBJ2-6; CDR3: CASNIGGASSGANVLTF; DNA: TGTGCCAGCAACATAGGGGGGGCGAGCTCTGGGGCCAACGTCCTGACTTTC
V: TRBV5-6; D: -; J: TRBJ1-2; CDR3: CASSLMRGDYGYTF; DNA: TGTGCCAGCAGCTTGATGCGAGGTGACTATGGCTACACCTTC
V: TRBV12-5; D: TRBD2; J: TRBJ2-5; CDR3: CASGLVVTGGIETQYF; DNA: TGTGCTAGTGGTTTGGTAGTCACGGGGGGGATAGAGACCCAGTACTTC
V: TRBV11-2; D: TRBD1; J: TRBJ2-1; CDR3: CASSLGLIRDSPYNEQFF; DNA: TGTGCCAGCAGCTTAGGTTTGATCCGGGACAGCCCTTACAATGAGCAGTTCTTC
V: TRBV4-1; D: TRBD1; J: TRBJ2-3; CDR3: CASRSDRGQYF; DNA: TGCGCCAGCCGCTCTGACAGGGGGCAATATTTT
V: TRBV10-2; D: TRBD1; J: TRBJ1-2; CDR3: CASPRGDRGRGRPVGYTF; DNA: TGCGCCAGCCCGAGAGGGGACAGGGGGCGAGGTCGGCCAGTTGGCTACACCTTC
V: TRBV10-3; D: -; J: TRBJ1-2; CDR3: CAVRRGENYGYTF; DNA: TGTGCCGTCCGCCGGGGAGAGAACTATGGCTACACCTTC
V: TRBV6-2/TRBV6-3; D: -; J: TRBJ2-2; CDR3: CASSSLSVNTGELFF; DNA: TGTGCCAGCAGCTCTCTGAGCGTTAACACCGGGGAGCTGTTTTTT
V: TRBV9; D: -; J: TRBJ1-6; CDR3: CASSVRGESSYNSPLHF; DNA: TGTGCCAGCAGCGTCAGGGGCGAGAGCTCCTATAATTCACCCCTCCACTTT